The 19 T cell receptor beta chains below were found in one sample sequenced in a study of regulatory T cells in long-lasting Graves disease. In building TCR beta libraries, iRepertoire HTBI primers were used together with Arm-PCR of CDR3 regions. TCRdb processed the multiplex PCR reads anew with MiXCR; each CDR3 protein has one entry. The data show about 540,000 distinct CDR3 sequences, less than 15% seen once. Time point here: newly diagnosed GD, antithyroid drugs for less than 3 months. Making the TCR library involved RNA that had been extracted from PBMCs. The same data also went into a second study, on T cells in Graves' hyperthyroidism and ophthalmopathy.

The specimen comprised peripheral blood mononuclear cells (PBMCs), sampled at new diagnosis, from a patient treated with antithyroid drugs. The receptor source for this set is a man aged 25-45 years with Graves disease.

This clonotype has ten or more counts. J is TRBJ2-5 and V is TRBV15; tentative D call: TRBD1 (6 bases). The V end lost 0 bases, the J end lost 1 base, and 9 bases lay between the germline ends. The CDR3 runs to 15 residues. Looked up from germline, CDR1 is LNHNV and CDR2 is YYDKDF (reference sequence). Written as DNA, the CDR3 is TGTGCCACCAGCAGAGAGTGGACAGCCCAAGAGACCCAGTACTTC. Translation gives CATSREWTAQETQYF.

This clonotype occurred many times. This sequence joins TRBV20-1 and TRBJ2-3, with TRBD2 matching 13 bases. The CDR3 runs to 18 residues. The J segment lost 0 bases and the V segment lost 5 bases, leaving 11 bases of the junction unmatched. Germline V lookup: CDR1 DFQATT, CDR2 SNEGSKA (reference sequence). The CDR3 spells CSAPGLAGDGPSTDTQYF. In nucleotides, the CDR3 is TGCAGTGCTCCCGGACTAGCGGGAGATGGGCCTAGCACAGATACGCAGTATTTT.

This chain joins TRBV3-1 and TRBJ2-5; the match to TRBD1 covers 9 bases. This CDR3 has 15 residues. Trimming took 2 bases from V and 5 from J; bases not matched to a gene: 6. Germline loops: CDR1 LGHDT, CDR2 YNNKEL (reference sequence). This chain's CDR3 is CASSQMDRGRETQYF. CDR3 DNA: TGTGCCAGCAGCCAAATGGACAGGGGACGGGAGACCCAGTACTTC.

This clonotype was observed a handful of times. The chain carries TRBV7-9 and TRBJ2-5; D is possibly TRBD2 (5 bases). The CDR3 covers 13 residues. Germline assignment: CDR1 SEHNR and CDR2 FQNEAQ (reference sequence). Trimming took off 4 bases at V and 1 base at J, with 7 bases between the two ends. The DNA of the CDR3 is TGTGCCAGCAGCTCTAGCTTCCAAGAGACCCAGTACTTC. Translated: CASSSSFQETQYF.

This clonotype turned up a few times. The chain is built from TRBV10-3 and TRBJ2-7; 14 bases are a match to TRBD2. The V and J ends lost 4 bases and 0 bases, in that order; junction bases with no gene match: 2. This CDR3 contains 16 residues. Germline-derived CDR1 and CDR2 are ENHRY and SYGVKD. For the CDR3, the DNA is TGTGCCATCAGTGGGACTAGCGGGAGGAACTCCTACGAGCAGTACTTC. Its translation is CAISGTSGRNSYEQYF.

This clonotype was picked up many times. The J gene is TRBJ2-7, the V gene TRBV20-1; maybe TRBD2 (5 bases). The CDR3 consists of 15 residues. CDR1 and CDR2 from the germline V gene are DFQATT and SNEGSKA (reference sequence). The CDR3 region has the DNA TGCATTTCGAGGGTAGAACCGGACGGGGAATACGAGCAGTACTTC. This translates into CISRVEPDGEYEQYF.

This clonotype was detected ten times or more. This chain links TRBV3-1 with TRBJ1-1, with TRBD1 as a possible D gene (5 bases). This CDR3 region has 13 residues. Between the trimmed V and J ends, which lost 4 bases and 8 bases, there was a span of 14 bases. Per the germline V gene, CDR1 is LGHDT and CDR2 is YNNKEL (reference sequence). CDR3 sequence (DNA): TGTGCCAGCAGCCCCGGACATAAGACCGAAGCTTTCTTT. This codes for CASSPGHKTEAFF.

This clonotype was detected ten times or more. This rearrangement joins TRBV20-1 to TRBJ2-7; D perhaps matches TRBD2 (6 bases). Trimming removed 0 bases at V and 6 bases at J, with 21 bases between. Germline CDR1 reads DFQATT; CDR2 reads SNEGSKA (reference sequence). The CDR3 contains 16 residues. Written as DNA, the CDR3 is TGCAGTGCTAGAGATGAGTGGAGTAGCGGCCGCCTCGAGCAGTACTTC. Protein product: CSARDEWSSGRLEQYF.

This clonotype was recorded a few times. The chain has TRBV6-1 and TRBJ2-1, with unresolved D. Germline V lookup: CDR1 MNHNS, CDR2 SASEGT. V was trimmed by 5 bases and J by 1 base, leaving 9 bases between them. This CDR3 is 14 amino acids long. CDR3 sequence reads: CASSPDGSYNEQFF. CDR3 nucleotide sequence: TGTGCCAGCAGTCCGGATGGGTCCTACAATGAGCAGTTCTTC.

This clonotype showed up many times. This sequence joins TRBV7-2 and TRBJ2-7, with a possible D match to TRBD2 (6 bases). This CDR3 has 13 amino acids. CDR1 is SGHTA and CDR2 is FQGNSA in the germline V gene. V lost 6 bases and J lost 1, with 10 bases in between. DNA of the CDR3: TGTGCCAGCAGAAATAGCGGTTCCTACGAGCAGTACTTC. Translating gives CASRNSGSYEQYF.

This clonotype was picked up many times. The chain employs TRBV2 and TRBJ2-1, with 9 bases lining up with TRBD1. V shed 6 bases, J shed 5 bases, and the junction held 2 bases outside the gene matches. The CDR3 contains 13 residues. Germline V gives CDR1 SNHLY, CDR2 FYNNEI. The CDR3 is CASSGTGNNEQFF. Written as DNA, the CDR3 is TGTGCCAGCAGCGGGACAGGGAACAATGAGCAGTTCTTC.

The sample holds many counts of this clonotype. The gene calls are TRBV27 and TRBJ2-7, with 8 nucleotides matching TRBD1. Germline V gene lookup returns CDR1 MNHEY and CDR2 SMNVEV (reference sequence). This CDR3 comprises 15 residues. V lost 6 bases to trimming and J lost 2 bases; unmatched junction nucleotides: 9. The CDR3 sequence: CASRQDRDSAYEQYF. The DNA of the CDR3 is TGTGCCAGCAGGCAGGACAGGGATTCCGCCTACGAGCAGTACTTC.

The chain combines TRBV5-8 with TRBJ2-1; 14 bases match TRBD2. The V gene's germline CDR1 is SGHTS and CDR2 YDEGEE. V lost 3 bases to trimming and J lost 8 bases; unmatched junction nucleotides: 10. The CDR3 is 17 residues long. In DNA form, the CDR3 reads TGTGCCAGCAGCTGGACCGGGACTAGCGGGAGTGCCTATGAGCAGTTCTTC. Translation gives CASSWTGTSGSAYEQFF.

This clonotype was observed at least ten times. The CDR3 DNA reads as TGTGCCAGCAGTCCCCTGGGACTAGCGGGAGTCGATACGCAGTATTTT. It encodes CASSPLGLAGVDTQYF. The rearrangement links TRBV6-1 to TRBJ2-3; 14 bases agree with TRBD2. V lost 5 bases, J lost 6 bases, and 7 bases stayed unmatched. This CDR3 is 16 amino acids long. The germline V gene has CDR1 MNHNS and CDR2 SASEGT.

This clonotype was recorded many times. CDR3 sequence (DNA): TGTGCCAGCAGCAGACGTCTCGGGGAGGCGGCTTCAAATGAGCAGTTCTTC. Protein product: CASSRRLGEAASNEQFF. The chain is built from TRBV7-8 and TRBJ2-1; D may be TRBD2 (6 bases). This CDR3 spans 17 amino acids. In germline, CDR1 is SGHVS, CDR2 FQNEAQ. V shed 5 bases and J shed 7 bases, with 24 bases lying between them.

The V call is TRBV19, the J call TRBJ2-3, with D perhaps TRBD2 (6 bases). Trimming removed 6 bases from V and 2 bases from J, with 15 bases in between. Germline assignment: CDR1 LNHDA and CDR2 SQIVND (reference sequence). The CDR3 covers 15 residues. For the CDR3, the DNA is TGTGCCAGTAGCCAACAAGGCGGGACCACAGATACGCAGTATTTT. It codes for CASSQQGGTTDTQYF.

This clonotype was picked up many times. The CDR3 nucleotides read TGTGCCAGCAGCTTAAGAGGCGGTAGCGGTAACAATGAGCAGTTCTTC. It yields the protein CASSLRGGSGNNEQFF. The rearrangement uses TRBV7-3 and TRBJ2-1, with D tentatively TRBD2 (6 bases). Trimming took off 1 base at V and 5 bases at J, with 15 bases between the two ends. CDR1 and CDR2 (germline): SGHTA, FQGTGA. The CDR3 covers 16 residues.

This clonotype was recorded many times. The V call is TRBV11-1, the J call TRBJ1-1, with D possibly matching TRBD1 (5 bases). The CDR3 totals 16 residues. V shed 6 bases and J shed 0 bases, with 17 bases lying between them. Germline CDR1 and CDR2: SGHAT and FQDESV (reference sequence). The CDR3 protein is CASSSPGRIMNTEAFF. CDR3 bases: TGTGCCAGCAGTTCACCGGGACGGATCATGAACACTGAAGCTTTCTTT.

This clonotype was recorded many times. The chain recombines TRBV28 with TRBJ2-4, with 9 positions matching TRBD2. Germline values: CDR1 MDHEN, CDR2 SYDVKM. The V and J ends lost 4 bases and 0 bases, in that order; junction bases with no gene match: 10. The length of the CDR3 is 18 residues. The CDR3 DNA is TGTGCCAGCAGTTCCGAGACTAGCGGAACTTTAGCCAAAAACATTCAGTACTTC. Amino acid sequence: CASSSETSGTLAKNIQYF.